This paragraph covers one T cell receptor beta chain sequence. The antigen remains undetermined. This CDR3 has 15 residues. V lost 5 bases and J lost 4; bases outside the gene matches: 2. CDR1 is SGHTA and CDR2 is FQGTGA in the germline V gene. Profiling relied on immunoSEQ multiplex PCR, and the TCRdb table lists in-frame clones only, not all of them. The table includes 110,000 to 150,000 clones, roughly nine tenths detected once. The sample originates from a study of cytomegalovirus exposure and HLA in healthy donors. Study observations and caveats: In the 120 validation repertoires, a later analysis found that first-cohort TCR clusters tended to co-occur. Among the CMV-associated chains, a few were confirmed in vitro as specific for CMV antigens. Published work reported that the classifier diagnosed cytomegalovirus status with high specificity and sensitivity.

The clonotype comes from a young man in good health and CMV-seronegative. The chain employs TRBV7-3 and TRBJ2-1, with 13 nucleotides matching TRBD2. Sample: PBMCs. The CDR3 DNA follows: TGTGCCAGCAGCCCGACTAGCGGGGGGTACAATGAGCAGTTCTTC. As protein: CASSPTSGGYNEQFF.